The clone carrying this T cell receptor (beta chain) was recorded once. Its antigen is undetermined. This sample stems from a study of a mutant IDH1 vaccine in newly diagnosed glioma. Study summary: Eight vaccinations were given in weeks 1, 3, 5, 7, 11, 15, 19 and 23. Patients were started on vaccination 4-6 weeks after radiotherapy alone, or with temozolomide cycles. Pretreatment consisted of radiotherapy, temozolomide, or both, with most receiving both.

V shed 2 bases and J shed 3 bases, with 13 bases lying between them. The V gene's germline CDR1 is MNHEY and CDR2 SVGAGI. This CDR3 has 16 amino acids. The study's findings and limits: Most patients, 90% to 95%, showed vaccine-induced immune responses.

Time point given: week 23, last vaccination. Mutant IDH1 20-mer peptide, at 300 ug, made up each vaccine dose, with topical imiquimod. The table came from immunoSEQ multiplex PCR; TCRdb's copy has only in-frame clones and leaves some out. The sample contains about 65,000 clones, around 84% of which appear only once. This sample comprised PBMCs, obtained from a glioma patient whose treatment included an IDH1 peptide vaccine. The sequence was collected from a man in his thirties or forties with glioma. This chain uses TRBV6-5 with TRBJ1-4, with a tentative D call TRBD1 (5 bases). CDR3 bases: TGTGCCAGCAGTTACAACCAGGGCGGAGCTAATGAAAAACTGTTTTTT. This gives the protein CASSYNQGGANEKLFF.